The source of this T cell receptor beta chain is a study of blood T cells in healthy people across ages. Study results and caveats: Higher diversity, along with more naive CD4+ cells, distinguished long-lived donors from aged donors.

Then a second PCR, running about 7 to 11 cycles, was carried out with a sample-barcoded 5' primer and a J-beta primer mix. Every sample produced at least 2.5 million CDR3-containing paired-end reads. In TCRdb, the 5' RACE reads were re-called with MiXCR into one record per CDR3 protein. The data contain 850,000 to 1,000,000 distinct CDR3 sequences, 45% to 50% of them singletons. This clonotype was detected many times. The antigen remains undetermined. This CDR3 is 15 amino acids long. J lost 9 bases, V lost 0 bases, and 3 bases had no gene match. CDR1 LGHNA and CDR2 YNFKEQ come from the germline V gene.

Sequenced: blood. This sequence originates from a man younger than 40 in good health. The chain recombines TRBV4-2 with TRBJ1-6, with TRBD1 matching over 9 bases. This chain's CDR3 is CASSQDPGQGSPLHF. The CDR3 coding sequence is TGTGCCAGCAGCCAAGATCCGGGACAGGGTTCACCCCTCCACTTT.